The subject of this entry is one T cell receptor beta chain. One Seattle source followed patients from active infection through their disease course. The data were produced by immunoSEQ multiplex PCR, yet TCRdb's version contains in-frame clones alone and is incomplete. The profile shows under 200,000 clones, 70% to 90% of them singletons. V lost 2 bases to trimming and J lost 10 bases; unmatched junction nucleotides: 7. Germline V gene data show CDR1 as MNHEY and CDR2 as SVGAGI. This CDR3 is built from 15 residues. This specimen belongs to a study of blood T cell repertoires in COVID-19. The origin of this receptor is a man in his 60s with COVID-19, enrolled during active disease. The sample consisted of peripheral blood. J is TRBJ1-6 and V is TRBV6-5; 8 bases are shared with TRBD1. CDR3 region: CASSYGARGQSPLHF. Written as DNA, the CDR3 is TGTGCCAGCAGTTACGGTGCCAGGGGGCAGTCACCCCTCCACTTT.